This passage covers 6 T cell receptor beta chains from one sample sequenced in a study of T cell repertoires in aging, cancer and after chemotherapy. TRB rearrangements spanning V, D and J were amplified using mixed TRB-A/B primers. TCRdb called the multiplex PCR reads again in MiXCR, with one record for every CDR3 protein. Of 13,000 or so distinct CDR3 sequences detected, 25% appear once; the ten largest clones hold 45% to 55%. Amplification of TCR beta used genomic DNA extracted from peripheral blood. The material sequenced was blood. The receptors stem from a human donor in good health.

The chain carries TRBV7-2 and TRBJ2-3; D is possibly TRBD1 (5 bases). Trimming removed 0 bases from V and 6 bases from J, with 7 bases in between. Germline CDR1 reads SGHTA; CDR2 reads FQGNSA. CDR3 size: 13 residues. The CDR3 nucleotides read TGTGCCAGCAGCTTAGCGCGACAGGATACGCAGTATTTT. This translates into CASSLARQDTQYF.

The chain is built from TRBV18 and TRBJ2-1, with TRBD2 matching 11 bases. V shed 6 bases, J shed 1 base, and the junction held 14 bases outside the gene matches. The CDR3 is 19 amino acids. CDR1 is KGHSH and CDR2 is LQKENI in the germline V gene. The CDR3 here is CASSTRMLAGGISYNEQFF. The CDR3 coding sequence is TGTGCCAGCTCGACCAGGATGCTAGCGGGGGGTATTTCCTACAATGAGCAGTTCTTC.

This clonotype was observed once. A much bigger clone sits one base away, suggesting this may be a read error. The chain links TRBV29-1 to TRBJ1-1; D might be TRBD1 (5 bases). In germline, CDR1 is SQVTM, CDR2 ANQGSEA. This CDR3 is 13 amino acids long. DNA for the CDR3: TGCAGCGTTGGACAGTGGGAGAACACTGAAGCTTCCTTT. This translates into CSVGQWENTEASF.

This chain links TRBV18 with TRBJ2-1, with 11 positions matching TRBD1. The CDR3 covers 14 residues. Germline CDR1 and CDR2: KGHSH and LQKENI. After removal of 5 bases from V and 7 bases from J, the junction contained 4 bases not matched to a gene. CDR3 nucleotide sequence: TGTGCCAGCTCAGAAGGACAGGGGGCAAATGAGCAGTTCTTC. Protein sequence: CASSEGQGANEQFF.

CDR3 residues: CASSYKFDRRYEQYF. In DNA, the CDR3 is TGTGCCAGCAGTTACAAATTCGACAGAAGATACGAGCAGTACTTC. The chain carries TRBV6-6 and TRBJ2-7; a possible D gene is TRBD1 (5 bases). Germline CDR1 MNHNY, CDR2 SVGAGI (reference sequence). The CDR3 has 15 amino acids. V gave up 2 bases and J gave up 4 bases, with 15 bases separating them.

The chain recombines TRBV20-1 with TRBJ1-1, with D possibly TRBD1 on 5 matching bases. With 4 bases removed from V and 1 base from J, the gap between germline ends came to 13 bases. There are 14 residues in the CDR3. Germline values: CDR1 DFQATT, CDR2 SNEGSKA (reference sequence). The CDR3 sequence is CSAIGGSSNTEAFF. The CDR3 DNA sequence: TGCAGTGCTATTGGGGGGAGTTCGAACACTGAAGCTTTCTTT.